This passage covers 18 T cell receptor beta chains from one sample sequenced in a study of technical replicates of blood from several donors. Repertoires were generated with immunoSEQ multiplex PCR, while TCRdb's copy carries only in-frame clones and drops some. The data show some 49,000 clones, roughly nine tenths seen once. Sequencing input: PBMCs. The source of these receptors is a human donor in good health. Some clones in this sample may be carry-over from other donors' samples.

This rearrangement joins TRBV5-1 to TRBJ2-1; 14 positions match TRBD2. CDR1 and CDR2 from the germline V gene are SGHRS and YFSETQ. J lost 6 bases, V lost 4 bases, and 3 bases had no gene match. CDR3 length equals 15 residues. The CDR3 nucleotides read TGCGCCAGCAGCCCGGGACTAGCGGGGGTCAATGAGCAGTTCTTC. It specifies CASSPGLAGVNEQFF.

The CDR3 here is CASSLNREGGYTF. The CDR3 nucleotides read TGTGCCAGCAGCCTGAATAGGGAGGGTGGCTACACCTTC. The rearrangement joins TRBV7-9 to TRBJ1-2, with D unresolved. The germline V gene encodes CDR1 SEHNR and CDR2 FQNEAQ (reference sequence). CDR3 length: 13 residues. V was clipped by 5 bases and J by 7 bases, with 14 bases between them. Filled out from reference TRBV7-9 and TRBJ1-2, the complete variable domain reads DTGVSQNPRHKITKRGQNVTFRCDPISEHNRLYWYRQTLGQGPEFLTYFQNEAQLEKSRLLSDRFSAERPKGSFSTLEIQRTEQGDSAMYLCASSLNREGGYTFGSGTRLTVV.

V and J are TRBV19 and TRBJ2-3; possibly TRBD2 for D (6 bases). The CDR3 contains 16 residues. Germline V CDR1 and CDR2: LNHDA, SQIVND (reference sequence). Trimming removed 1 base from V and 0 bases from J, with 11 bases in between. The CDR3 reads CASSIGGRTSTDTQYF. The CDR3 nucleotides are TGTGCCAGTAGTATAGGAGGGAGGACGAGCACAGATACGCAGTATTTT.

The sample holds a few counts of this clone. The gene calls are TRBV5-1 and TRBJ2-5; 10 positions agree with TRBD2. Germline V gene data show CDR1 as SGHRS and CDR2 as YFSETQ. V dropped 6 bases and J dropped 5; count of bases not matched to a gene: 16. There are 17 residues in the CDR3. CDR3 sequence (DNA): TGCGCCAGCAACCCGGGGGCTAGCGGGAGTTCGGGTGAGACCCAGTACTTC. It yields the protein CASNPGASGSSGETQYF.

This clone was counted a few times. The chain has TRBV9 and TRBJ1-5, with unresolved D. In germline, CDR1 is SGDLS, CDR2 YYNGEE. Trimming cost V 4 bases and J 4 bases, with 9 bases left between them. There are 13 residues in the CDR3. In nucleotides, the CDR3 is TGTGCCAGCAGCCTAACCGTTAATCAGCCCCAGCATTTT. It encodes CASSLTVNQPQHF.

The V and J genes are TRBV2 and TRBJ2-7; 10 nucleotides align to TRBD1. The V and J ends lost 10 bases and 0 bases, in that order; junction bases with no gene match: 6. This CDR3 has 14 amino acids. Germline CDR1 and CDR2: SNHLY and FYNNEI. CDR3 amino acids: CATVRDRGSYEQYF. The CDR3 DNA is TGTGCCACCGTCCGGGACAGGGGCTCCTACGAGCAGTACTTC.

The rearrangement links TRBV7-2 to TRBJ2-7; 13 bases are shared with TRBD2. V was clipped by 5 bases and J by 5 bases; unmatched bases: 9. Germline lookup yields CDR1 SGHTA and CDR2 FQGNSA. The CDR3 is made up of 16 amino acids. CDR3 DNA: TGTGCCAGCAGCCCCAGGACTAGCGGGAGTAGCAACGAGCAGTACTTC. Its protein is CASSPRTSGSSNEQYF.

The table lists this clone with a count of one. The rearrangement links TRBV19 to TRBJ2-3; D is uncertain. This CDR3 spans 14 amino acids. CDR1 is LNHDA and CDR2 is SQIVND in the germline V gene (reference sequence). V lost 7 bases and J 4 bases, leaving 15 bases between the germline ends. The CDR3 is CASTDLSRADTQYF. The CDR3 DNA reads TGTGCCAGTACAGACTTGAGCCGGGCAGATACGCAGTATTTT.

The chain has TRBV11-1 and TRBJ2-7; 8 bases are a match to TRBD2. Germline values: CDR1 SGHAT, CDR2 FQDESV (reference sequence). The CDR3 contains 14 residues. With 5 bases clipped from V and 2 bases from J, the junction kept 5 bases outside the gene matches. The CDR3 protein is CASSTPGLAYEQYF. Written as DNA, the CDR3 is TGTGCCAGCAGCACACCGGGACTAGCCTACGAGCAGTACTTC.

V usage is TRBV5-1 and J usage is TRBJ2-2, with 7 bases identical to TRBD2. Germline assignment: CDR1 SGHRS and CDR2 YFSETQ. With 5 bases clipped from V and 8 bases from J, the junction kept 6 bases outside the gene matches. The CDR3 contains 13 residues. The CDR3 nucleotides read TGCGCCAGCAGTTCGACTAGCACAGGGGAGCTGTTTTTT. Residues: CASSSTSTGELFF.

J is TRBJ2-5 and V is TRBV6-5; 9 bases fit TRBD1. Germline V CDR1 and CDR2: MNHEY, SVGAGI. The J segment lost 5 bases and the V segment lost 5 bases, leaving 9 bases of the junction unmatched. This CDR3 is built from 15 residues. CDR3 sequence (DNA): TGTGCCAGCAGTCAATTGGGACAGGGTATGGAGACCCAGTACTTC. Encoded protein: CASSQLGQGMETQYF.

The chain joins TRBV30 to TRBJ2-1; D ambiguous. Trimming left V 0 bases short and J 10 bases short, with 7 bases between. CDR1 and CDR2 from the germline V gene are GTSNPN and SVGIG (reference sequence). The CDR3 extends over 11 amino acids. CDR3 protein: CAWSVQMEQFF. For the CDR3, the DNA is TGTGCCTGGAGTGTACAAATGGAGCAGTTCTTC.

The chain recombines TRBV27 with TRBJ1-5, with D possibly TRBD1 on 5 matching bases. The CDR3 runs 15 residues. V was shortened by 4 bases and J by 2 bases, with 12 bases between the two germline ends. Germline assignment: CDR1 MNHEY and CDR2 SMNVEV (reference sequence). This CDR3 reads CASSSQGRGNQPQHF. DNA of the CDR3: TGTGCCAGCAGTTCCCAGGGTAGGGGCAATCAGCCCCAGCATTTT.

This chain joins TRBV4-3 and TRBJ1-6, with 9 bases identical to TRBD1. Germline values: CDR1 LGHNA, CDR2 YSLEER. The CDR3 has 15 amino acids. With V trimmed by 4 bases and J by 13 bases, 11 bases remained unmatched. The CDR3 protein is CASSPSPGTGPPLHF. The CDR3 DNA reads as TGCGCCAGCAGCCCAAGTCCCGGGACAGGGCCCCCCCTCCACTTT.

This sequence joins TRBV5-4 and TRBJ2-1, with 15 bases aligning to TRBD2. V was clipped by 0 bases and J by 9 bases; unmatched bases: 7. Germline lookup yields CDR1 SGHNT and CDR2 YYREEE (reference sequence). This CDR3 contains 17 residues. For the CDR3, the DNA is TGTGCCAGCAGCTTGGCCGGACTAGCGGGGGGGCCGGGTGAGCAGTTCTTC. Its translation is CASSLAGLAGGPGEQFF.

This chain joins TRBV6-4 and TRBJ1-5; D remains unclear. Trimming pared 10 bases from V and 7 bases from J, leaving 17 bases between. Germline CDR1 MRHNA, CDR2 SNTAGT. This CDR3 contains 13 residues. This CDR3 reads CATSRSSGQPQHF. In DNA form, the CDR3 reads TGTGCCACCTCAAGGTCATCGGGGCAGCCCCAGCATTTT.

V and J are TRBV6-5 and TRBJ2-6; D not resolved. The length of the CDR3 is 15 residues. V was shortened by 2 bases and J by 0 bases, with 5 bases between the two germline ends. Germline loops: CDR1 MNHEY, CDR2 SVGAGI. The chain's CDR3 is CASSYQDSGANVLTF. DNA of the CDR3: TGTGCCAGCAGTTACCAGGACTCTGGGGCCAACGTCCTGACTTTC.

This clone was seen a handful of times. The gene calls are TRBV5-1 and TRBJ1-5; D unclear. Germline-derived CDR1 and CDR2 are SGHRS and YFSETQ. The CDR3 loop spans 14 amino acids. Trimming removed 0 bases from V and 2 bases from J, with 6 bases in between. The CDR3 region has the DNA TGCGCCAGCAGCTTGGCGGGTGGCAATCAGCCCCAGCATTTT. Its protein product is CASSLAGGNQPQHF. The full variable domain, in which reference TRBV5-1 and TRBJ1-5 provide the parts outside the CDR3, is KAGVTQTPRYLIKTRGQQVTLSCSPISGHRSVSWYQQTPGQGLQFLFEYFSETQRNKGNFPGRFSGRQFSNSRSEMNVSTLELGDSALYLCASSLAGGNQPQHFGDGTRLSIL.